A single TCR beta chain is shown here with its context. As yet, its antigen is unknown. The CDR3 sequence is 17 residues long. From germline, CDR1 is MNHEY and CDR2 SMNVEV (reference sequence). V lost 3 bases, J lost 9 bases, and 14 bases stayed unmatched. This sample is drawn from a study of cytomegalovirus exposure and HLA in healthy donors. Study-level background: Around 80 million unique TCR sequences came from HLA-typed donors in an early release.

The PCR had 60 Vbeta and 13 Jbeta primers. Sequenced by immunoSEQ multiplex PCR; TCRdb stores in-frame clones only, minus some. The repertoire holds about 160,000 clones, with 82% as singletons. Whole-study results and caveats: Indistinguishable V segments, including TRBV6-2 and TRBV6-3, were excluded.

The chain couples TRBV27 to TRBJ2-1; TRBD2 agrees at 10 bases. This clonotype was sampled from a girl aged 5-17 years in good health and CMV-seropositive. Sequenced sample: PBMCs. CDR3: CASSFLRRSGGGSEQFF. CDR3 DNA: TGTGCCAGCAGTTTCCTTCGGAGGAGCGGGGGGGGTAGTGAGCAGTTCTTC.